This T cell receptor (beta chain) was identified in a study of cytomegalovirus exposure and HLA in healthy donors. At the level of the study: It was reported in a later analysis that the 100 to 150 validation repertoires used the same platform as the 550 to 800 first-cohort repertoires. Study results and limitations: Some TCR beta chains (roughly 150 of them) were listed as cytomegalovirus-associated. Most observed TCR sequences were rare, whereas some public TCRs were detected in many donors. According to a subsequent analysis, TCR clusters from the first cohort were inclined to appear together in the roughly 120 validation repertoires.

Measured with immunoSEQ multiplex PCR; TCRdb has only the in-frame clones, and not every one. This sample has 85,000 to 130,000 clones, with less than 90% found just once. V shed 3 bases and J shed 0 bases, with 9 bases lying between them. Looked up from germline, CDR1 is LNHDA and CDR2 is SQIVND (reference sequence). The CDR3 sequence is 15 residues long. In regard to this clone: Its antigen is undetermined.

Sequenced material: PBMCs. This clonotype originated in a woman younger than 35 in good health and CMV-seropositive. V and J are TRBV19 and TRBJ1-5; D uncertain. CDR3 nucleotide sequence: TGTGCCAGTAGTATTAACGGTTATAGCAATCAGCCCCAGCATTTT. This codes for CASSINGYSNQPQHF. Using reference TRBV19 and TRBJ1-5 for the parts outside the CDR3, the full variable domain is DGGITQSPKYLFRKEGQNVTLSCEQNLNHDAMYWYRQDPGQGLRLIYYSQIVNDFQKGDIAEGYSVSREKKESFPLTVTSAQKNPTAFYLCASSINGYSNQPQHFGDGTRLSIL.